One sample yielded the 28 T cell receptor beta chains listed below, sequenced in a study of Graves' ophthalmopathy and Graves' hyperthyroidism. Amplifying from RNA transcripts, the study obtained TCR beta CDR3 regions. The authors performed first-round RT-PCR with HTBI primers and then a second-round multiplex PCR. Each CDR3 protein gets one entry after TCRdb re-called the multiplex PCR reads with MiXCR. This sample has about 740,000 distinct CDR3 sequences; roughly 40% occur once, and the top ten carry 40% to 55%. Sequencing used peripheral blood. These receptors were taken from an adult man with Graves' ophthalmopathy.

This clonotype was observed at least ten times. J is TRBJ2-7 and V is TRBV25-1; 8 positions match TRBD1. There are 16 residues in the CDR3. From germline, CDR1 is MGHDK and CDR2 SYGVNS. J lost 7 bases, V lost 6 bases, and 17 bases had no gene match. The CDR3 region is CASRAKQGQGSREQYF. The CDR3, as DNA: TGTGCCAGCAGAGCTAAACAAGGACAGGGCTCCCGGGAGCAGTACTTC.

This clonotype was found many times. CDR3 bases: TGTGCCAGCAGCCCCCAGGGTTTGGGTCAGCCCCAGCATTTT. Translating it yields CASSPQGLGQPQHF. The chain uses TRBV2 and TRBJ1-5; D possibly corresponds to TRBD1 (5 bases). Germline V gene data show CDR1 as SNHLY and CDR2 as FYNNEI. There are 14 residues in the CDR3. V shed 6 bases and J shed 6 bases, with 15 bases lying between them.

The chain combines TRBV19 with TRBJ1-5, with D hard to call. The CDR3 length is 16 residues. Trimming left V 3 bases short and J 2 bases short, with 14 bases between. CDR1 and CDR2 from the germline V gene are LNHDA and SQIVND (reference sequence). The CDR3 DNA sequence: TGTGCCAGTAGTATGCAGTGGTCGTACGGCAATCAGCCCCAGCATTTT. It is translated as CASSMQWSYGNQPQHF.

Only one count was recorded for this clonotype. The chain links TRBV7-9 to TRBJ2-7; D possibly corresponds to TRBD2 (6 bases). CDR3 length: 15 amino acids. Trimming removed 4 bases from V and 3 bases from J, with 16 bases in between. The germline CDR1 and CDR2 sequences are SEHNR and FQNEAQ (reference sequence). The DNA for the CDR3 is TGTGCCAGCAGCTACCAGGAGGGCCATTACTACGAGCAGTACTTC. It translates to CASSYQEGHYYEQYF.

V and J are TRBV29-1 and TRBJ1-1; 7 bases map to TRBD1. The CDR3 runs 12 residues. J lost 6 bases, V lost 5 bases, and 6 bases had no gene match. Germline V CDR1 and CDR2: SQVTM, ANQGSEA. The CDR3 reads CSVPGQLAEAFF. In DNA, the CDR3 is TGCAGCGTTCCGGGACAGTTGGCTGAAGCTTTCTTT.

This clonotype has a handful of counts. For the CDR3, the DNA is TGCAGTGCAGAGACAGGGTCTGCTAATGAAAAACTGTTTTTT. Its protein is CSAETGSANEKLFF. The V and J genes are TRBV20-1 and TRBJ1-4, with 7 bases lining up with TRBD1. With V trimmed by 6 bases and J by 3 bases, 7 bases remained unmatched. Per the germline V gene, CDR1 is DFQATT and CDR2 is SNEGSKA (reference sequence). The length of the CDR3 is 14 residues.

This clonotype was seen a few times. This sequence joins TRBV29-1 and TRBJ2-2; no reliable D call. Trimming removed 4 bases from V and 3 bases from J, with 9 bases in between. The CDR3 spans 13 residues. Germline V gives CDR1 SQVTM, CDR2 ANQGSEA. The CDR3 bases are TGCAGCGTTGGGAGTATTGACACCGGGGAGCTGTTTTTT. It codes for CSVGSIDTGELFF.

This clonotype was counted ten times or more. This chain connects TRBV2 to TRBJ2-7; D is uncertain. CDR1 is SNHLY, CDR2 FYNNEI, per germline. This CDR3 spans 14 amino acids. The ends were cut back, 8 bases at V and 3 bases at J, with 17 bases in the middle. The CDR3 sequence: CASASLGGFYEQYF. CDR3 sequence (DNA): TGTGCCAGCGCGAGCCTGGGTGGATTCTACGAGCAGTACTTC.

This clonotype was seen only a few times. The gene calls are TRBV7-9 and TRBJ2-2; D unclear. Germline V gene lookup returns CDR1 SEHNR and CDR2 FQNEAQ (reference sequence). The CDR3 sequence is 14 residues long. The ends were cut back, 3 bases at V and 4 bases at J, with 9 bases in the middle. This CDR3 reads CASSLVGLTGELFF. CDR3 nucleotide sequence: TGTGCCAGCAGCTTGGTGGGCCTCACCGGGGAGCTGTTTTTT.

This clonotype was seen a single time. The chain employs TRBV15 and TRBJ1-5; D is ambiguous. The germline V gene has CDR1 LNHNV and CDR2 YYDKDF (reference sequence). The CDR3 has 16 residues. Trimming cost V 10 bases and J 0 bases, with 19 bases left between them. In DNA form, the CDR3 reads TGTGCCAGCAGTTACGCGTGGCAGAATAGCAATCAGCCCCAGCATTTT. The encoded protein is CASSYAWQNSNQPQHF.

This clonotype occurred a few times. The chain couples TRBV19 to TRBJ1-3, with D maybe TRBD1 (5 bases). CDR3 length: 19 amino acids. V was shortened by 8 bases and J by 0 bases, with 26 bases between the two germline ends. Germline V lookup: CDR1 LNHDA, CDR2 SQIVND (reference sequence). CDR3 residues: CASRPPRVSTVYSGNTIYF. CDR3 DNA sequence: TGTGCCAGTCGACCGCCCCGGGTTTCGACAGTATACTCTGGAAACACCATATATTTT.

V is TRBV9 and J is TRBJ2-7; D ambiguous. The ends were cut back, 4 bases at V and 0 bases at J, with 11 bases in the middle. Per germline, CDR1 SGDLS and CDR2 YYNGEE. The CDR3 has 14 amino acids. DNA of the CDR3: TGTGCCAGCAGCCGTACGCCTTACTCCTACGAGCAGTACTTC. This gives the protein CASSRTPYSYEQYF. Drawing the rest from reference TRBV9 and TRBJ2-7, the complete variable domain is DSGVTQTPKHLITATGQRVTLRCSPRSGDLSVYWYQQSLDQGLQFLIQYYNGEERAKGNILERFSAQQFPDLHSELNLSSLELGDSALYFCASSRTPYSYEQYFGPGTRLTVT.

The chain has TRBV20-1 and TRBJ2-7, with TRBD2 identical over 11 bases. Per germline, CDR1 DFQATT and CDR2 SNEGSKA (reference sequence). Trimming at V came to 3 bases and at J to 2 bases, leaving 9 bases not matched to a gene. This CDR3 region has 16 residues. The CDR3 nucleotides are TGCAGTGCTAGCCAAACTAGCGGGAGCTCGCCCTACGAGCAGTACTTC. Its translation: CSASQTSGSSPYEQYF.

This clonotype appeared a few times. The chain has TRBV20-1 and TRBJ2-2; TRBD1 matches 7 bases. The CDR3 spans 12 residues. After removal of 6 bases from V and 7 bases from J, the junction contained 5 bases not matched to a gene. Germline assignment: CDR1 DFQATT and CDR2 SNEGSKA (reference sequence). The CDR3 protein is CSARQGHGELFF. The DNA of the CDR3 is TGCAGTGCCCGACAGGGACACGGGGAGCTGTTTTTT.

This clonotype has a count of ten or more. The V call is TRBV29-1, the J call TRBJ1-1, with no clear D. Germline V CDR1 and CDR2: SQVTM, ANQGSEA. The CDR3 consists of 12 residues. V was clipped by 6 bases and J by 1 base, with 9 bases between them. CDR3 bases: TGCAGCGTAGCCGAGGGGAACACTGAAGCTTTCTTT. This codes for CSVAEGNTEAFF.

This clonotype was counted at least ten times. The chain recombines TRBV5-1 with TRBJ2-5; D remains ambiguous. The CDR3 is 12 residues long. Germline CDR1 SGHRS, CDR2 YFSETQ. V lost 2 bases and J lost 5, with 7 bases in between. CDR3 region: CASSFVAETQYF. CDR3 DNA: TGCGCCAGCAGCTTCGTAGCCGAGACCCAGTACTTC.

The chain joins TRBV5-6 to TRBJ2-5; D is perhaps TRBD1 (5 bases). Trimming took off 5 bases at V and 5 bases at J, with 10 bases between the two ends. The CDR3 spans 12 residues. CDR1 SGHDT and CDR2 YYEEEE come from the germline V gene. CDR3: CASSEQDETQYF. The CDR3, as DNA: TGTGCCAGCAGTGAACAGGATGAGACCCAGTACTTC.

This clonotype was recorded a few times. This sequence joins TRBV7-2 and TRBJ1-2; TRBD1 might be the D (6 bases). The CDR3 extends over 14 amino acids. Germline lookup yields CDR1 SGHTA and CDR2 FQGNSA. V shed 4 bases and J shed 6 bases, with 15 bases lying between them. In nucleotides, the CDR3 is TGTGCCAGCAGCTCGTACGAAGGGGGGAATGGCTACACCTTC. Protein sequence: CASSSYEGGNGYTF.

Many counts were recorded for this clonotype. This chain joins TRBV7-9 and TRBJ2-7; D not certain. The ends were cut back, 3 bases at V and 5 bases at J, with 8 bases in the middle. Germline V lookup: CDR1 SEHNR, CDR2 FQNEAQ (reference sequence). This CDR3 spans 12 amino acids. CDR3 nucleotide sequence: TGTGCCAGCAGCTTCTCACTGGACGAGCAGTACTTC. Amino acids: CASSFSLDEQYF.

V and J are TRBV25-1 and TRBJ2-2; maybe TRBD2 (5 bases). This CDR3 contains 18 residues. From germline, CDR1 is MGHDK and CDR2 SYGVNS. Between the trimmed V and J ends, which lost 5 bases and 6 bases, there was a span of 25 bases. The CDR3: CASSYSGKLWRGSGELFF. CDR3 DNA: TGTGCCAGCAGTTACTCGGGAAAACTTTGGAGAGGTTCCGGGGAGCTGTTTTTT.

About this clonotype itself: A read error is possible here, since a much larger clone lies one base away. This chain joins TRBV29-1 and TRBJ2-7, with 12 bases lining up with TRBD2. This CDR3 comprises 15 residues. Germline CDR1 is SQVTM and CDR2 is ANQGSEA. The CDR3 coding sequence is TGCAGCGTTGAAGATGCGGCTAGCGGGAGGGGGCAGCAGCACTTC. This encodes CSVEDAASGRGQQHF.

As for this clonotype: This could be a read error, since a much larger clone is one nucleotide away. J is TRBJ1-4 and V is TRBV10-3; maybe TRBD1 (5 bases). This CDR3 has 14 residues. With 10 bases removed from V and 2 bases from J, the gap between germline ends came to 14 bases. Germline V lookup: CDR1 ENHRY, CDR2 SYGVKD. The CDR3 reads CATQDAGTNEKLFF. The CDR3 coding sequence is TGTGCCACCCAAGATGCAGGGACTAATGAAAAACTGTTTTTT.

The V gene is TRBV11-2, the J gene TRBJ2-5; 8 bases align to TRBD2. The CDR3 contains 15 residues. The V segment lost 1 base and the J segment 5 bases; nucleotides outside the gene matches: 6. Looked up from germline, CDR1 is SGHAT and CDR2 is FQNNGV. The CDR3 sequence: CASSLGPGGKETQYF. The DNA for the CDR3 is TGTGCCAGCAGCTTAGGTCCGGGGGGGAAGGAGACCCAGTACTTC.

This clonotype was counted between two and nine times. The V and J genes are TRBV7-8 and TRBJ2-2, with TRBD2 identical over 7 bases. CDR1 and CDR2 (germline): SGHVS, FQNEAQ. This CDR3 comprises 17 residues. Unmatched junction bases numbered 10, after V lost 0 bases and J lost 6 bases. The CDR3 nucleotides are TGTGCCAGCAGCTTAGCGTGGTCGGGACTAAGACCCGGGGAGCTGTTTTTT. This encodes CASSLAWSGLRPGELFF. Using reference TRBV7-8 and TRBJ2-2 for the parts outside the CDR3, the full variable domain is GAGVSQSPRYKVAKRGQDVALRCDPISGHVSLFWYQQALGQGPEFLTYFQNEAQLDKSGLPSDRFFAERPEGSVSTLKIQRTQQEDSAVYLCASSLAWSGLRPGELFFGEGSRLTVL.

The V call is TRBV7-6, the J call TRBJ1-4; the match to TRBD1 covers 9 bases. This CDR3 region has 18 residues. Unmatched junction bases numbered 21, after V lost 5 bases and J lost 11 bases. The V gene's germline CDR1 is SGHVS and CDR2 FNYEAQ. The DNA of the CDR3 is TGTGCCAGCAGCCAAGCACGGACAGGGGCCGGCCAACGATGGAAACTGTTTTTT. Its translation is CASSQARTGAGQRWKLFF.

There are many counts of this clonotype. The chain has TRBV7-9 and TRBJ1-1; TRBD1 matches at 8 bases. J was trimmed by 9 bases and V by 1 base; bases with no gene match: 4. The germline CDR1 and CDR2 sequences are SEHNR and FQNEAQ (reference sequence). The CDR3 consists of 13 residues. The CDR3: CASSLGQGQKAFF. The CDR3 DNA sequence: TGTGCCAGCAGCTTAGGACAGGGGCAGAAAGCTTTCTTT.

The V and J genes are TRBV25-1 and TRBJ2-7; 8 bases fit TRBD2. From germline, CDR1 is MGHDK and CDR2 SYGVNS. The CDR3 covers 16 residues. V shed 5 bases and J 1 base; nucleotides not matched to a gene: 10. The CDR3 coding sequence is TGTGCCAGCAGTCTCTCGCGGGGGGTCGGTTCCTACGAGCAGTACTTC. It is translated as CASSLSRGVGSYEQYF.

About this clonotype: One base away lies a much larger clone, so this may be a sequencing read error. The V gene is TRBV10-2, the J gene TRBJ1-5; D remains ambiguous. CDR1 WSHSY and CDR2 SAAADI come from the germline V gene. CDR3 length equals 12 residues. V was trimmed by 3 bases and J by 6 bases, leaving 6 bases between them. The DNA for the CDR3 is TGCGCCAGCAGTGAATGGGTTCAGCCCCAGCATTTT. Translated: CASSEWVQPQHF.